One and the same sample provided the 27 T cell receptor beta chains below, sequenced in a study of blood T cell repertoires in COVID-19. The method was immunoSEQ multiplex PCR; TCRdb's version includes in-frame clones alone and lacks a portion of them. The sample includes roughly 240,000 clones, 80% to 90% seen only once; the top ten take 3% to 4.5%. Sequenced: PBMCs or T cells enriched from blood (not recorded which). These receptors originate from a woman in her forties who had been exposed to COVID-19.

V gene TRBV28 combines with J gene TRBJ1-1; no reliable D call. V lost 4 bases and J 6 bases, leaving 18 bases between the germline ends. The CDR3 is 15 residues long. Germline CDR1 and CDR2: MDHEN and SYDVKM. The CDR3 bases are TGTGCCAGCAGTTCCCCAGAATCCGGCGGCCCTGAAGCTTTCTTT. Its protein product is CASSSPESGGPEAFF.

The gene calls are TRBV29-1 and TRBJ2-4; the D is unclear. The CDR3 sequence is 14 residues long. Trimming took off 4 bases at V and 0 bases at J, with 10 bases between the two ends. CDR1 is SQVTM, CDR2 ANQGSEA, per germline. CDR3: CSVGGSLAKNIQYF. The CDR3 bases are TGCAGCGTTGGAGGCAGCTTAGCCAAAAACATTCAGTACTTC.

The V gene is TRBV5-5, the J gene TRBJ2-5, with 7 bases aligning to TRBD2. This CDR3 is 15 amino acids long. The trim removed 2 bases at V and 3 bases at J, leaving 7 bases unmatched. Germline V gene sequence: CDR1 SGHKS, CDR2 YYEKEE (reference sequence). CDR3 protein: CASSFSGGREETQYF. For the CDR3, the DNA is TGTGCCAGCAGCTTTTCGGGGGGTAGAGAAGAGACCCAGTACTTC.

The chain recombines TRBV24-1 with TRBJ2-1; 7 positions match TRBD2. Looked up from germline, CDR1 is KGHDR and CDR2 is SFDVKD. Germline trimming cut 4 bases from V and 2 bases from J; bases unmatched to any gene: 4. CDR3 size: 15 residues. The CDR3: CATSEDRGAYNEQFF. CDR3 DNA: TGTGCCACCAGTGAGGACCGGGGGGCCTACAATGAGCAGTTCTTC.

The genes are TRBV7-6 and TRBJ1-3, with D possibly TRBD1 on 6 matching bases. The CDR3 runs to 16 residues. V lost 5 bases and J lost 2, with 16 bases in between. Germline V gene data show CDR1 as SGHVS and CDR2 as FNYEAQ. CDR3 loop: CASSPRGAGAGNTIYF. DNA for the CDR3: TGTGCCAGCAGCCCAAGAGGGGCAGGGGCTGGAAACACCATATATTTT.

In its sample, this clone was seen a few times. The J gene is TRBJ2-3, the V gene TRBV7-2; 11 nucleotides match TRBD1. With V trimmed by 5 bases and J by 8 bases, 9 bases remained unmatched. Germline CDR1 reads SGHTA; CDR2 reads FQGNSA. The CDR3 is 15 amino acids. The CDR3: CASSPGQGAAGTQYF. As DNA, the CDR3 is TGTGCCAGCAGCCCCGGACAGGGGGCGGCGGGTACGCAGTATTTT.

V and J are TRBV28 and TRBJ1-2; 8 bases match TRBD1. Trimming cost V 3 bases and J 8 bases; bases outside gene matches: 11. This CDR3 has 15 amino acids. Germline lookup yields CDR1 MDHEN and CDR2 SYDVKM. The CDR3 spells CASSFPGQASIGYTF. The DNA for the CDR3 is TGTGCCAGCAGTTTTCCGGGACAGGCGAGTATAGGCTACACCTTC.

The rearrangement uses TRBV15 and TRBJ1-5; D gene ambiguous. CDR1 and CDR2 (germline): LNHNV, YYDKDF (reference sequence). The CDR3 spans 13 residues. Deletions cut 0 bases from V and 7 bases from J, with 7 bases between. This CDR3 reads CATSRDLQQPQHF. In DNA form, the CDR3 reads TGTGCCACCAGCAGAGATCTCCAGCAGCCCCAGCATTTT.

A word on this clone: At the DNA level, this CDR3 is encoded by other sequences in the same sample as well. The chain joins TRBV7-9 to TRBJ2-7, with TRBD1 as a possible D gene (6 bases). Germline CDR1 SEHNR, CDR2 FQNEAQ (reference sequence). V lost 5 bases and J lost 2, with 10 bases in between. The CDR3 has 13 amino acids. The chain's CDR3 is CASSPPGAYEQYF. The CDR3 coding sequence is TGTGCCAGCAGCCCGCCAGGGGCCTACGAGCAGTACTTC.

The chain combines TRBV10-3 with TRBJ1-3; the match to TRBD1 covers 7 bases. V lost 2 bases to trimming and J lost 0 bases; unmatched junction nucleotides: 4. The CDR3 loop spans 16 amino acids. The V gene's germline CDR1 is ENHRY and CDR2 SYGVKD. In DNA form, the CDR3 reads TGTGCCATCAGTGAGGGACAGGCCAACTCTGGAAACACCATATATTTT. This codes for CAISEGQANSGNTIYF.

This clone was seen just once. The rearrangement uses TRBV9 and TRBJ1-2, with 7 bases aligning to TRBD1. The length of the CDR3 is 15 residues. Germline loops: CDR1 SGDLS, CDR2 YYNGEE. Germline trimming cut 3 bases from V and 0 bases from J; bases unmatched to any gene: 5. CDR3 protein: CASSGRDSPNYGYTF. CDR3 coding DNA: TGTGCCAGCAGCGGCCGGGACAGCCCTAACTATGGCTACACCTTC.

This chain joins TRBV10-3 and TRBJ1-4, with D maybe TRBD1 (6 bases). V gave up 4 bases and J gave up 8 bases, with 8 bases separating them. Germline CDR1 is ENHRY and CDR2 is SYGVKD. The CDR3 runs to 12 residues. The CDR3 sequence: CAISGTGEKLFF. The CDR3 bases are TGTGCCATCAGTGGAACAGGGGAAAAACTGTTTTTT.

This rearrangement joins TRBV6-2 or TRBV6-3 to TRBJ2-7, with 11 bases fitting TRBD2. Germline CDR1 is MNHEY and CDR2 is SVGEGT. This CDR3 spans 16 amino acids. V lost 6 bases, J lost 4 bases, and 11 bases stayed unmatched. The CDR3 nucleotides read TGTGCCAGCAGCCGCTTTCGTAGCGGGGGGGCGTACGAGCAGTACTTC. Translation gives CASSRFRSGGAYEQYF.

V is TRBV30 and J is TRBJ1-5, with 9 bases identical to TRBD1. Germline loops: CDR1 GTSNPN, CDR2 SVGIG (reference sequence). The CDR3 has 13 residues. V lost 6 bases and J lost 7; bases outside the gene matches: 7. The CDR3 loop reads CACSDRGEQPQHF. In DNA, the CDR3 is TGTGCCTGCTCGGACAGGGGAGAACAGCCCCAGCATTTT.

The CDR3 DNA reads as TGTGCCAGCAGCCACAACCGGGACAGGGATGGAAATGGCTACACCTTC. Amino acids: CASSHNRDRDGNGYTF. The chain recombines TRBV3-1 (or the pseudogene TRBV3-2) with TRBJ1-2; 9 bases line up with TRBD1. The CDR3 runs to 16 residues. Per germline, CDR1 LGHDT and CDR2 YNNKEL (reference sequence). V lost 3 bases, J lost 6 bases, and 11 bases stayed unmatched.

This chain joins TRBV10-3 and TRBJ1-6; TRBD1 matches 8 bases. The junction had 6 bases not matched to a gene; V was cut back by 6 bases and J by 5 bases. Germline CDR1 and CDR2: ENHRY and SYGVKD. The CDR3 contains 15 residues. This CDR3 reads CAIRAGTGDNSPLHF. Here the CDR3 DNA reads TGTGCCATCAGGGCCGGGACAGGAGATAATTCACCCCTCCACTTT.

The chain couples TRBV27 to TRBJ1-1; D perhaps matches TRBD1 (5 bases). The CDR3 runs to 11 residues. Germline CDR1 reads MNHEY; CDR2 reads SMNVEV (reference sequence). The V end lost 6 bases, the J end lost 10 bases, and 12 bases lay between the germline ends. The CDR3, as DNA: TGTGCCAGCAGCGGAGGGGTAACAGCTTTCTTT. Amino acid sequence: CASSGGVTAFF.

CDR3 bases: TGTGCCAGCAGCGCACTTACGTCGACCCAGTACTTC. Its translation: CASSALTSTQYF. The rearrangement joins TRBV6-5 to TRBJ2-5; D ambiguous. Germline-derived CDR1 and CDR2 are MNHEY and SVGAGI. The V end lost 6 bases, the J end lost 7 bases, and 12 bases lay between the germline ends. The CDR3 runs to 12 residues.

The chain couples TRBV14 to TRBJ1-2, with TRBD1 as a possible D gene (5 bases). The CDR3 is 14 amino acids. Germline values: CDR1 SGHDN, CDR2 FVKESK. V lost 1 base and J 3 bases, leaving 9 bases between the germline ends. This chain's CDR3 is CASSQGGADYGYTF. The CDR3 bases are TGTGCCAGCAGCCAAGGTGGGGCTGACTATGGCTACACCTTC.

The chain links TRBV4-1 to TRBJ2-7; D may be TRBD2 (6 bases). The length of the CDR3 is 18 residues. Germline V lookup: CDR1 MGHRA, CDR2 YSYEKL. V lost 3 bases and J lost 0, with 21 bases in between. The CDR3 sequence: CASSQTDTGDGSSYEQYF. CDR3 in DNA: TGCGCCAGCAGCCAGACCGATACCGGGGACGGGAGCTCCTACGAGCAGTACTTC.

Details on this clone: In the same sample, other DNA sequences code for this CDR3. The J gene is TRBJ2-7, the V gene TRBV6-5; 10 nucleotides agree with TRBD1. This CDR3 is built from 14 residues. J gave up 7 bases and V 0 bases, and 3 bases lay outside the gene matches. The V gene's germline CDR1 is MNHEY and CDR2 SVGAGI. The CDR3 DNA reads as TGTGCCAGCAGTTACTCCGGGACAGGGGTTGAGCAGTACTTC. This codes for CASSYSGTGVEQYF.

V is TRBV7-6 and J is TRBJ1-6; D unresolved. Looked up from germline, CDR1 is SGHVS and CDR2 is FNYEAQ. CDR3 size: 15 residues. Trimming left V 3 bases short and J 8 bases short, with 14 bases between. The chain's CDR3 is CASSLRPSLDSPLHF. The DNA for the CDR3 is TGTGCCAGCAGCTTGAGGCCTTCTCTGGATTCACCCCTCCACTTT.

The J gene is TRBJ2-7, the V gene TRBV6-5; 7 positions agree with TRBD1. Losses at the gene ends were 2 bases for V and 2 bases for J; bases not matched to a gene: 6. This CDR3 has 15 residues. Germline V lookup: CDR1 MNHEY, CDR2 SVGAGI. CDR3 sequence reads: CASSYETGPTYEQYF. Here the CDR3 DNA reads TGTGCCAGCAGTTACGAGACAGGGCCCACCTACGAGCAGTACTTC.

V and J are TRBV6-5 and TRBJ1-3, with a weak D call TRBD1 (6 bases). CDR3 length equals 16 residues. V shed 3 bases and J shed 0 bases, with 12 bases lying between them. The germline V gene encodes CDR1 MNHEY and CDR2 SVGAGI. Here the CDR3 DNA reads TGTGCCAGCAGTTATGGGGGCCCAGACTCTGGAAACACCATATATTTT. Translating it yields CASSYGGPDSGNTIYF.

In nucleotides, the CDR3 is TGTGCCAGCACCTTAGCGGCTTCCTACAATGAGCAGTTCTTC. Amino acid sequence: CASTLAASYNEQFF. The chain carries TRBV2 and TRBJ2-1, with D possibly TRBD2 on 6 matching bases. Trimming left V 7 bases short and J 1 base short, with 11 bases between. The CDR3 consists of 14 residues. Germline values: CDR1 SNHLY, CDR2 FYNNEI.

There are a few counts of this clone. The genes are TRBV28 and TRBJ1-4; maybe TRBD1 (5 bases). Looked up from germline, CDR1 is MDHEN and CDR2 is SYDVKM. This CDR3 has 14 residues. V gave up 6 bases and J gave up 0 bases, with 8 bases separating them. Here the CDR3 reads CASRRGATNEKLFF. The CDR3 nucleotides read TGTGCCAGCAGGCGGGGGGCAACTAATGAAAAACTGTTTTTT.

In DNA, the CDR3 is TGTGCCAGCAGCGACAGGGACTCCTACGAGCAGTACTTC. This gives the protein CASSDRDSYEQYF. V gene TRBV9 combines with J gene TRBJ2-7, with a weak D call TRBD1 (6 bases). V shed 3 bases and J shed 0 bases, with 7 bases lying between them. Germline V gene data show CDR1 as SGDLS and CDR2 as YYNGEE. This CDR3 is 13 amino acids long.